A single sample is the source of the 17 T cell receptor beta chains below, sequenced in a study of blood T cell repertoires in COVID-19. Sequencing was performed with immunoSEQ multiplex PCR; in TCRdb, only in-frame clones are kept and a portion is missing. The table records about 300,000 clones, about 85% of them present only once. Specimen: PBMCs or T cells enriched from blood (not recorded which). The receptors were gathered from a woman in her 30s who had recovered from COVID-19.

The chain is built from TRBV15 and TRBJ1-1; D is perhaps TRBD1 (6 bases). Germline loops: CDR1 LNHNV, CDR2 YYDKDF (reference sequence). Trimming took 0 bases from V and 1 from J, leaving 15 bases between them. The CDR3 runs 17 residues. The DNA of the CDR3 is TGTGCCACCAGCAGAGATCATGGGGGGGGACAGAACACTGAAGCTTTCTTT. Amino acids: CATSRDHGGGQNTEAFF.

This chain links TRBV7-3 with TRBJ2-2, with 8 bases fitting TRBD2. V was clipped by 0 bases and J by 5 bases; unmatched bases: 5. The germline V gene has CDR1 SGHTA and CDR2 FQGTGA. The CDR3 spans 16 residues. The CDR3 DNA reads TGTGCCAGCAGCTTAACGCCCGGGGGGGCGACCGGGGAGCTGTTTTTT. Protein: CASSLTPGGATGELFF.

Concerning this clone itself: The same CDR3 arises from other DNA sequences in this sample as well. The chain employs TRBV4-1 and TRBJ1-1; D may be TRBD1 (6 bases). The CDR3 loop spans 15 amino acids. Germline CDR1 reads MGHRA; CDR2 reads YSYEKL. V was cut by 1 base and J by 3 bases, with 12 bases left in between. The chain's CDR3 is CASSQGGQGHTEAFF. The CDR3 DNA reads as TGCGCCAGCAGCCAAGGGGGCCAGGGGCACACTGAAGCTTTCTTT.

This chain joins TRBV7-9 and TRBJ2-3, with TRBD2 as a possible D gene (5 bases). V lost 1 base, J lost 4 bases, and 9 bases lay in between. The CDR3 totals 14 residues. Germline CDR1 SEHNR, CDR2 FQNEAQ (reference sequence). The CDR3 sequence is CASSLVWGADTQYF. The CDR3, as DNA: TGTGCCAGCAGCTTAGTCTGGGGAGCAGATACGCAGTATTTT.

This clone occurred a few times. The CDR3 sequence: CASSFDTETYEQYF. DNA of the CDR3: TGTGCCAGCAGCTTCGACACAGAAACCTACGAGCAGTACTTC. The chain recombines TRBV7-9 with TRBJ2-7; no firm D call. Trimming removed 3 bases from V and 2 bases from J, with 11 bases in between. CDR3 length equals 14 residues. Germline values: CDR1 SEHNR, CDR2 FQNEAQ (reference sequence).

The chain employs TRBV2 and TRBJ1-3; 7 positions agree with TRBD1. The CDR3 loop spans 18 amino acids. The J segment lost 2 bases and the V segment lost 0 bases, leaving 10 bases of the junction unmatched. Germline V gives CDR1 SNHLY, CDR2 FYNNEI. For the CDR3, the DNA is TGTGCCAGCAGTGAAGCGCTTGTCAGGGGGATTACTGGAAACACCATATATTTT. Translated: CASSEALVRGITGNTIYF.

The V call is TRBV4-2, the J call TRBJ1-1; D remains unclear. The CDR3 is 13 residues long. V shed 1 base and J shed 8 bases, with 11 bases lying between them. CDR1 LGHNA and CDR2 YNFKEQ come from the germline V gene. In DNA, the CDR3 is TGTGCCAGCAGCCAAGGATCAGGCCGGGAAGCTTTCTTT. Protein: CASSQGSGREAFF.

V usage is TRBV19 and J usage is TRBJ1-5; a weak D match, TRBD1 (6 bases). In germline, CDR1 is LNHDA, CDR2 SQIVND (reference sequence). The CDR3 covers 13 residues. The germline V and J ends were trimmed by 6 bases and 6 bases, with 12 bases remaining between them. The CDR3 protein is CASRYREGQPQHF. In DNA, the CDR3 is TGTGCCAGTAGGTACAGGGAGGGTCAGCCCCAGCATTTT.

The chain carries TRBV6-2 or TRBV6-3 and TRBJ1-2, with TRBD1 matching 7 bases. V shed 4 bases and J 4 bases; nucleotides not matched to a gene: 15. The CDR3 length is 17 residues. Germline loops: CDR1 MNHEY, CDR2 SVGEGT. The CDR3 region is CASSFFNPGGYGYGYTF. The CDR3 DNA is TGTGCCAGCAGTTTTTTCAACCCAGGGGGATACGGCTATGGCTACACCTTC.

The rearrangement uses TRBV5-5 and TRBJ1-2; 7 positions match TRBD1. V lost 1 base, J lost 6 bases, and 3 bases stayed unmatched. The germline gives CDR1 SGHKS, CDR2 YYEKEE (reference sequence). The CDR3 covers 13 residues. This chain's CDR3 is CASSLSRGNGYTF. Written as DNA, the CDR3 is TGTGCCAGCAGCTTGTCCAGGGGGAATGGCTACACCTTC.

The chain couples TRBV4-3 to TRBJ1-5; 7 bases are a match to TRBD1. The CDR3 is 17 amino acids. CDR1 is LGHNA and CDR2 is YSLEER in the germline V gene. The J segment lost 1 base and the V segment lost 5 bases, leaving 11 bases of the junction unmatched. The CDR3 sequence is CASSVRGQAKSNQPQHF. CDR3 bases: TGCGCCAGCAGCGTACGAGGACAGGCCAAAAGCAATCAGCCCCAGCATTTT.

This chain connects TRBV2 to TRBJ2-7, with 12 bases aligning to TRBD1. The CDR3 has 16 residues. V shed 7 bases and J 6 bases; nucleotides not matched to a gene: 13. CDR1 and CDR2 (germline): SNHLY, FYNNEI. The CDR3 loop reads CASKKPGQGASGEQYF. CDR3 coding DNA: TGTGCCAGCAAGAAACCGGGACAGGGGGCGTCGGGCGAGCAGTACTTC.

The V and J genes are TRBV7-2 and TRBJ2-1; 8 bases fit TRBD2. The V and J ends lost 0 bases and 2 bases, in that order; junction bases with no gene match: 3. Germline CDR1 is SGHTA and CDR2 is FQGNSA. The CDR3 is made up of 16 amino acids. CDR3 in DNA: TGTGCCAGCAGCTTAGCGGGGCGGGGGGCCTACAATGAGCAGTTCTTC. Translation gives CASSLAGRGAYNEQFF.

This chain connects TRBV4-1 to TRBJ1-1; 7 nucleotides line up with TRBD1. This CDR3 spans 16 amino acids. The germline CDR1 and CDR2 sequences are MGHRA and YSYEKL. V shed 0 bases and J 10 bases; nucleotides not matched to a gene: 14. CDR3 in amino acids: CASSQEGTGVAPGAFF. Here the CDR3 DNA reads TGCGCCAGCAGCCAAGAGGGAACAGGGGTAGCCCCCGGAGCTTTCTTT.

The chain couples TRBV4-2 to TRBJ1-1; tentative D call: TRBD1 (5 bases). Germline V CDR1 and CDR2: LGHNA, YNFKEQ. This CDR3 has 16 residues. The V gene lost 0 bases and the J gene lost 7 bases, with 18 bases spanning the gap. This chain's CDR3 is CASSQDLSPRDLEAFF. CDR3 DNA sequence: TGTGCCAGCAGCCAAGATCTTTCACCCAGGGATCTTGAAGCTTTCTTT.

V usage is TRBV7-9 and J usage is TRBJ2-3, with D perhaps TRBD2 (7 bases). The CDR3 runs to 15 residues. Per germline, CDR1 SEHNR and CDR2 FQNEAQ (reference sequence). V lost 5 bases to trimming and J lost 6 bases, with 18 bases between them. The CDR3 loop is CASSATGGREDTQYF. The CDR3 bases are TGTGCCAGCAGCGCCACGGGGGGCCGGGAGGATACGCAGTATTTT.

CDR3 in amino acids: CASSDASGGSWETQYF. The CDR3, as DNA: TGCGCCAGCAGTGATGCTAGCGGGGGGTCCTGGGAGACCCAGTACTTC. The chain uses TRBV10-1 and TRBJ2-5; 11 bases are shared with TRBD2. Germline CDR1 and CDR2: WNHNN and SYGVQD (reference sequence). V trimming: 3 bases; J trimming: 5 bases; junction bases outside the gene matches: 8. CDR3 length: 16 residues.